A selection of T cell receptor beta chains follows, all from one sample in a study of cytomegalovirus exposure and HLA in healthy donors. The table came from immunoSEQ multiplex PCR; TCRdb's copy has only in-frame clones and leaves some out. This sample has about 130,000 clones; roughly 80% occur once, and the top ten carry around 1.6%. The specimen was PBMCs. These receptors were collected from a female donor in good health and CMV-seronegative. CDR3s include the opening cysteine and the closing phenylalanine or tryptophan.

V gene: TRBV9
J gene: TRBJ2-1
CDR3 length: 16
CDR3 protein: CASSVEGGRNYNEQFF

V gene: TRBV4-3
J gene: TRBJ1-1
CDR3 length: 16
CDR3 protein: CASSQEVTVKNTEAFF

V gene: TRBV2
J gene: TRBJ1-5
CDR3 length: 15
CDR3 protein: CASSDATGANQPQHF

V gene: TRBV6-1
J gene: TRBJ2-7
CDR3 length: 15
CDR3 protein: CASTTPPGQNYEQYF

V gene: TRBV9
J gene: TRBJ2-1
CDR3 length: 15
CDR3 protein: CASSVHSGSYNEQFF

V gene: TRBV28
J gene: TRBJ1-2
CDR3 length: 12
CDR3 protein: CASSLTGMSYTF

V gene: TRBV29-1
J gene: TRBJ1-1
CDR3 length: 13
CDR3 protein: CSVDGQWNTEAFF

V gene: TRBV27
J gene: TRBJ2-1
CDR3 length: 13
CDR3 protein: CASSLLRGGEQFF

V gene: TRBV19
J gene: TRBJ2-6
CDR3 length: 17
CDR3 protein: CASSIWLAGAGANVLTF

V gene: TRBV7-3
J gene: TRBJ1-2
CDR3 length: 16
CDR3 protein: CASSLTAGGGYYGYTF

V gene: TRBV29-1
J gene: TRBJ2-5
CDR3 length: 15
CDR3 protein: CSVDRTPGDQETQYF

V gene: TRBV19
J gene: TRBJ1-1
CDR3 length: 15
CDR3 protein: CASILRGGPEAEAFF

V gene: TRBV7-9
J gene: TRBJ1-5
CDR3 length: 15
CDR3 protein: CASSSPGRSNQPQHF

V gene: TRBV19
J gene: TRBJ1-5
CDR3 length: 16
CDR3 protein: CASSIVPIYSNQPQHF

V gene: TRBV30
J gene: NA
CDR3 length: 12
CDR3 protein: CAWSVPGYEQYF

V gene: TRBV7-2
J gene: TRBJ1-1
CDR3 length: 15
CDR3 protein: CASSLEGTGNTEAFF

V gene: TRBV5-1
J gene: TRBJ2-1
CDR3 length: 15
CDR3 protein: CASSLGREAYNEQFF

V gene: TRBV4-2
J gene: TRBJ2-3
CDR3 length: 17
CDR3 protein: CASSQDVAGKSTDTQYF

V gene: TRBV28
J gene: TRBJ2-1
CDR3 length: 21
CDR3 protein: CASSSPPLAGGEGPSYNEQFF

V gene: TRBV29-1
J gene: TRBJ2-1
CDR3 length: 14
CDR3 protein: CSVALAGVGNEQFF

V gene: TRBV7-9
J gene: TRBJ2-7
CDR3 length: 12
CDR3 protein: CSSSLTAYEQYF

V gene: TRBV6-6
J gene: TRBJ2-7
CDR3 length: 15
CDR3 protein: CASSDLAGGMNEQYF

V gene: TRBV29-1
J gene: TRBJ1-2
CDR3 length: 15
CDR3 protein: CSVHSTGQGSLGYTF

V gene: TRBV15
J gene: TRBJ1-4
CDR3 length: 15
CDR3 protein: CATSRDGQVNEKLFF

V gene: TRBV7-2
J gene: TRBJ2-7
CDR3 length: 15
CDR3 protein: CASSSSSGSGYEQYF

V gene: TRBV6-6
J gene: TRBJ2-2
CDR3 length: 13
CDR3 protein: CASSYAGAGELFF

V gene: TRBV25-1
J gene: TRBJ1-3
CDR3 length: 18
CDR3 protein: CAIPRKWEWGQAGNTIYF